The 23 T cell receptor beta chains below come from one sample, sequenced in a study of cytomegalovirus exposure and HLA in healthy donors. A multiplex PCR was run with 60 Vbeta primers and 13 Jbeta primers. Libraries were prepared by immunoSEQ multiplex PCR; TCRdb keeps only in-frame clonotypes and omits some of them. The sample holds some 140,000 clones, 65% to 85% seen once. Sequenced sample: PBMCs. The receptors come from a woman aged 35 to 49 in good health and CMV-seropositive.

This clone was seen a few times. V usage is TRBV7-8 and J usage is TRBJ2-7, with 13 bases lining up with TRBD2. With 3 bases clipped from V and 2 bases from J, the junction kept 10 bases outside the gene matches. CDR3 length: 18 residues. Germline V gives CDR1 SGHVS, CDR2 FQNEAQ. The CDR3 region has the DNA TGTGCCAGCAGCTTTCCAGGACTAGCGGGAGTTACAGCCTACGAGCAGTACTTC. Protein sequence: CASSFPGLAGVTAYEQYF.

The gene calls are TRBV7-3 and TRBJ1-1, with D possibly TRBD1 on 5 matching bases. The CDR3 runs to 14 residues. V was shortened by 0 bases and J by 6 bases, with 11 bases between the two germline ends. Germline loops: CDR1 SGHTA, CDR2 FQGTGA. DNA for the CDR3: TGTGCCAGCAGCTTAACGCAGGGCTCGTCTGAAGCTTTCTTT. Residues: CASSLTQGSSEAFF.

To note about this clone: Other nucleotide sequences from this sample produce the same CDR3. The chain combines TRBV29-1 with TRBJ2-7; the match to TRBD1 covers 7 bases. After removal of 4 bases from V and 6 bases from J, the junction contained 6 bases not matched to a gene. Germline CDR1 is SQVTM and CDR2 is ANQGSEA. The CDR3 runs 12 residues. The chain's CDR3 is CSVGQGLSEQYF. In DNA form, the CDR3 reads TGCAGCGTTGGACAGGGCTTGAGCGAGCAGTACTTC.

The J gene is TRBJ2-7, the V gene TRBV19, with 13 positions matching TRBD2. The CDR3 sequence is 15 residues long. The V gene end was trimmed by 3 bases and the J gene end by 2 bases; junction bases not matched to a gene: 1. Germline V gene sequence: CDR1 LNHDA, CDR2 SQIVND (reference sequence). CDR3 coding DNA: TGTGCCAGTAGTATCACTAGCGGGAGGGCCTACGAGCAGTACTTC. Encoded protein: CASSITSGRAYEQYF.

The CDR3 nucleotides are TGTGCCAGCTCAGTACAGGGGTACGAGCAGTACTTC. Protein: CASSVQGYEQYF. V is TRBV18 and J is TRBJ2-7; 7 nucleotides match TRBD1. Germline V gene lookup returns CDR1 KGHSH and CDR2 LQKENI. The CDR3 loop spans 12 amino acids. V was clipped by 5 bases and J by 4 bases; unmatched bases: 2.

This chain joins TRBV28 and TRBJ1-5, with TRBD1 matching 7 bases. Losses at the gene ends were 7 bases for V and 3 bases for J; bases not matched to a gene: 6. Per the germline V gene, CDR1 is MDHEN and CDR2 is SYDVKM. The CDR3 is 14 amino acids. The CDR3: CASTVDRVNQPQHF. Written as DNA, the CDR3 is TGTGCCAGCACCGTCGACAGGGTCAATCAGCCCCAGCATTTT.

This clone was detected only once. The V and J genes are TRBV7-2 and TRBJ2-5, with D unresolved. Germline V gene sequence: CDR1 SGHTA, CDR2 FQGNSA. Trimming took 1 base from V and 7 from J, leaving 13 bases between them. The CDR3 contains 14 residues. The CDR3 coding sequence is TGTGCCAGCAGCTTAGGGCAGAGCAGCGCGACCCAGTACTTC. It translates to CASSLGQSSATQYF.

This chain uses TRBV18 with TRBJ2-3, with D perhaps TRBD2 (5 bases). Germline V CDR1 and CDR2: KGHSH, LQKENI. V lost 3 bases and J 0 bases, leaving 13 bases between the germline ends. The CDR3 consists of 16 residues. In DNA form, the CDR3 reads TGTGCCAGCTCACCGTCCGGGAAACCTAGCACAGATACGCAGTATTTT. This sequence encodes CASSPSGKPSTDTQYF.

This chain links TRBV27 with TRBJ2-1, with a tentative D call TRBD2 (5 bases). Looked up from germline, CDR1 is MNHEY and CDR2 is SMNVEV (reference sequence). The CDR3 contains 13 residues. V was pared by 3 bases and J by 9 bases, with 12 bases between. For the CDR3, the DNA is TGTGCCAGCAGTTTTGGAGGAGGAAGTGAGCAGTTCTTC. Its translation: CASSFGGGSEQFF.

The chain carries TRBV19 and TRBJ1-1; weak D call: TRBD1 (5 bases). There are 15 residues in the CDR3. Trimming removed 4 bases from V and 5 bases from J, with 17 bases in between. Germline CDR1 LNHDA, CDR2 SQIVND (reference sequence). Written as DNA, the CDR3 is TGTGCCAGTAGTACCCGGTGGCAGGGAGGTACTGAAGCTTTCTTT. This encodes CASSTRWQGGTEAFF.

The rearrangement links TRBV19 to TRBJ2-1; 8 nucleotides agree with TRBD2. The germline V gene encodes CDR1 LNHDA and CDR2 SQIVND (reference sequence). The CDR3 totals 18 residues. V lost 2 bases to trimming and J lost 6 bases; unmatched junction nucleotides: 15. The CDR3, as DNA: TGTGCCAGTAGTATATCCCCCTGGGGAGCGGGAGTGGGCAATGAGCAGTTCTTC. Translation: CASSISPWGAGVGNEQFF.

The J gene is TRBJ2-1, the V gene TRBV15; tentative D call: TRBD2 (5 bases). Trimming removed 1 base from V and 8 bases from J, with 15 bases in between. The V gene's germline CDR1 is LNHNV and CDR2 YYDKDF (reference sequence). CDR3 length: 15 residues. CDR3 in amino acids: CATSRGGRKADEQFF. The CDR3 DNA follows: TGTGCCACCAGCAGAGGTGGCAGGAAAGCGGATGAGCAGTTCTTC.

The V and J genes are TRBV6-6 and TRBJ2-1; D ambiguous. Trimming left V 4 bases short and J 0 bases short, with 13 bases between. The CDR3 runs to 16 residues. Germline loops: CDR1 MNHNY, CDR2 SVGAGI (reference sequence). CDR3: CASSSKTESSYNEQFF. CDR3 DNA sequence: TGTGCCAGCAGTTCGAAGACGGAGAGCTCCTACAATGAGCAGTTCTTC.

V and J are TRBV30 and TRBJ1-2, with TRBD1 identical over 8 bases. There are 13 residues in the CDR3. The J segment lost 4 bases and the V segment lost 4 bases, leaving 5 bases of the junction unmatched. Germline V CDR1 and CDR2: GTSNPN, SVGIG (reference sequence). DNA of the CDR3: TGTGCCTGGATGCGGACAGGGTTCTATGGCTACACCTTC. This codes for CAWMRTGFYGYTF.

The chain combines TRBV18 with TRBJ2-7, with TRBD2 identical over 12 bases. From germline, CDR1 is KGHSH and CDR2 LQKENI. This CDR3 comprises 16 residues. Losses at the gene ends were 2 bases for V and 7 bases for J; bases not matched to a gene: 9. CDR3 loop: CASSPSSSGRAGEQYF. CDR3 nucleotides: TGTGCCAGCTCACCATCCTCTAGCGGGAGGGCCGGGGAGCAGTACTTC.

V gene TRBV29-1 combines with J gene TRBJ2-1; D may be TRBD1 (6 bases). Germline V CDR1 and CDR2: SQVTM, ANQGSEA. The CDR3 is 12 amino acids. V was cut by 8 bases and J by 10 bases, with 18 bases left in between. Written as DNA, the CDR3 is TGCAGCTTTAAGGGGGTAGCCGGCGAGCAGTTCTTC. This codes for CSFKGVAGEQFF.

Details on this clone: Other DNA variants within this sample encode the same CDR3. CDR3 in amino acids: CASSSGQGGYNEQFF. The CDR3 coding sequence is TGCGCCAGCAGCTCCGGACAGGGGGGTTACAATGAGCAGTTCTTC. The gene calls are TRBV5-1 and TRBJ2-1; 10 nucleotides line up with TRBD1. Germline V CDR1 and CDR2: SGHRS, YFSETQ. The junction had 4 bases not matched to a gene; V was cut back by 3 bases and J by 4 bases. The CDR3 runs to 15 residues.

The gene calls are TRBV18 and TRBJ2-3; tentatively, D is TRBD2 (5 bases). The CDR3 runs 12 residues. V shed 8 bases and J shed 4 bases, with 10 bases lying between them. CDR1 is KGHSH and CDR2 is LQKENI in the germline V gene. CDR3 sequence reads: CASHTRADTQYF. CDR3 DNA: TGTGCCAGCCACACTAGGGCAGATACGCAGTATTTT. Full variable domain (outside the CDR3, taken from reference TRBV18 and TRBJ2-3): NAGVMQNPRHLVRRRGQEARLRCSPMKGHSHVYWYRQLPEEGLKFMVYLQKENIIDESGMPKERFSAEFPKEGPSILRIQQVVRGDSAAYFCASHTRADTQYFGPGTRLTVL.

The chain couples TRBV2 to TRBJ2-1; D might be TRBD2 (6 bases). The CDR3 is 14 residues long. The germline V and J ends were trimmed by 6 bases and 7 bases, with 16 bases remaining between them. CDR1 is SNHLY, CDR2 FYNNEI, per germline. The CDR3 region has the DNA TGTGCCAGCAGGCCTGCGGGAAAGGGAAATGAGCAGTTCTTC. It translates to CASRPAGKGNEQFF.

The V and J genes are TRBV18 and TRBJ2-1, with TRBD2 matching over 13 bases. The V gene end was trimmed by 0 bases and the J gene end by 0 bases; junction bases not matched to a gene: 8. The germline V gene has CDR1 KGHSH and CDR2 LQKENI. The CDR3 loop spans 20 amino acids. CDR3 DNA: TGTGCCAGCTCACCACCCACTAGCGGGAGGGCCTCGAGCTCCTACAATGAGCAGTTCTTC. This gives the protein CASSPPTSGRASSSYNEQFF.

The chain has TRBV28 and TRBJ2-6, with TRBD2 matching 10 bases. V gave up 7 bases and J gave up 0 bases; unmatched junction bases: 15. This CDR3 comprises 20 residues. Germline CDR1 is MDHEN and CDR2 is SYDVKM. CDR3 DNA: TGTGCCAGCACGGGGGATGGGCTAGCGGGGGCCGTCTCTGGGGCCAACGTCCTGACTTTC. Amino acids: CASTGDGLAGAVSGANVLTF.

This chain joins TRBV5-1 and TRBJ1-1, with D unclear. The CDR3 has 18 residues. Looked up from germline, CDR1 is SGHRS and CDR2 is YFSETQ. V gave up 3 bases and J gave up 2 bases, with 23 bases separating them. In nucleotides, the CDR3 is TGCGCCAGCAGCTGGACGATTTCGGGAGTCGGTGTCAACACTGAAGCTTTCTTT. Encoded protein: CASSWTISGVGVNTEAFF.

This clone was found a few times. The J gene is TRBJ1-2, the V gene TRBV28; 7 bases match TRBD1. CDR1 MDHEN and CDR2 SYDVKM come from the germline V gene. This CDR3 has 14 residues. J was trimmed by 8 bases and V by 4 bases; bases with no gene match: 10. The CDR3 DNA reads as TGTGCCAGCAGTTCCGAAGGGGGCGCGACCGGCTACACCTTC. This codes for CASSSEGGATGYTF.